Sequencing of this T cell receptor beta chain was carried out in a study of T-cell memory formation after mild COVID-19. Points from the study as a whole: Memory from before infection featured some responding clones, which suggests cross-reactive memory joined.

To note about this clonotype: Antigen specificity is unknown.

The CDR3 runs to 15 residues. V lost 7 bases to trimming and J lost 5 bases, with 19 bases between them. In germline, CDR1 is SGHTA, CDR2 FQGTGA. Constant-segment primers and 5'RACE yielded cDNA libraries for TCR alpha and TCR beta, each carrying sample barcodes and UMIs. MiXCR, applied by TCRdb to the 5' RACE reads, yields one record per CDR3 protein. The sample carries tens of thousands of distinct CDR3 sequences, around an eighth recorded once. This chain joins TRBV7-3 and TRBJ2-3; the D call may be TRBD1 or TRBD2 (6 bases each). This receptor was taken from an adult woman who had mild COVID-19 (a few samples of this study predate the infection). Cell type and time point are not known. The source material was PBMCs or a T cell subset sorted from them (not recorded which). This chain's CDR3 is CASTASGAPGDTQYF. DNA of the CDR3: TGTGCCAGCACCGCCTCGGGGGCCCCCGGAGATACGCAGTATTTT.